These 8 T cell receptor beta chains were sequenced from one sample in a study of metastatic and nonmetastatic thyroid tumors. TCRdb redid the clone calls on the PCR reads using MiXCR. In the table there are around 19,000 clones, approximately 22% of which are singletons. Treatment of any kind had been given to no patient before thyroid surgery. The specimen sequenced was tumor tissue. Source of these receptors: a female donor with papillary thyroid cancer or a benign thyroid nodule (not recorded which). Some clones in this sample may be carry-over from other donors' samples.

This rearrangement joins TRBV4-1 to TRBJ2-2, with 9 bases lining up with TRBD1. The ends lost 3 bases at V and 3 bases at J; junction bases unmatched: 5. Germline V CDR1 and CDR2: MGHRA, YSYEKL. The length of the CDR3 is 16 residues. The DNA of the CDR3 is TGCGCCAGCAGCCAGCGCGGGACAGGGTACACCGGGGAGCTGTTTTTT. Encoded protein: CASSQRGTGYTGELFF.

The chain joins TRBV5-6 to TRBJ1-1, with 7 bases matching TRBD1. Germline values: CDR1 SGHDT, CDR2 YYEEEE. CDR3 length: 16 residues. V was pared by 4 bases and J by 0 bases, with 9 bases of the junction left unmatched. The CDR3 bases are TGTGCCAGCAGCCGTAACAGGGGCCGTATGAACACTGAAGCTTTCTTT. Translating it yields CASSRNRGRMNTEAFF.

This clone was counted at least ten times. V and J are TRBV20-1 and TRBJ2-5; tentatively, D is TRBD1 (6 bases). CDR1 is DFQATT and CDR2 is SNEGSKA in the germline V gene (reference sequence). Deletions cut 4 bases from V and 10 bases from J, with 22 bases between. The CDR3 is 14 amino acids. CDR3 amino acids: CSATSGTPRDVQYF. In DNA form, the CDR3 reads TGCAGTGCTACGTCCGGGACACCCCGAGACGTCCAGTACTTC.

This clone was observed many times. One base away lies a much larger clone, so this may be a sequencing read error. In the same sample, other DNA sequences code for this CDR3. The J gene is TRBJ2-5, the V gene TRBV20-1; D is perhaps TRBD2 (7 bases). Germline V gene lookup returns CDR1 DFQATT and CDR2 SNEGSKA (reference sequence). The CDR3 runs 15 residues. In DNA form, the CDR3 reads TGCAGCGCTAGCGACACAGGGACTAAACAAGAGACCCAGTACTTC. It yields the protein CSASDTGTKQETQYF.

This clone was counted at least ten times. The chain carries TRBV7-9 and TRBJ1-1, with 7 bases aligning to TRBD1. Germline assignment: CDR1 SEHNR and CDR2 FQNEAQ (reference sequence). After removal of 4 bases from V and 3 bases from J, the junction contained 5 bases not matched to a gene. The CDR3 loop spans 14 amino acids. The CDR3 bases are TGTGCCAGCAGCTCACAGGGGTTGGACACTGAAGCTTTCTTT. The encoded protein is CASSSQGLDTEAFF.

The chain links TRBV12-3 or TRBV12-4 to TRBJ2-3, with 12 bases aligning to TRBD2. The CDR3 contains 16 residues. The junction had 3 bases not matched to a gene; V was cut back by 4 bases and J by 1 base. CDR3: CASSSRLAGGTDTQYF. The CDR3 nucleotides are TGTGCCAGCAGTTCCAGACTAGCGGGGGGCACAGATACGCAGTATTTT.

This clone was counted a few times. One end of the junction does not line up with germline, which may come from a read error. The chain combines TRBV6-2 or TRBV6-3 with TRBJ1-2, with D hard to call. This CDR3 spans 12 amino acids. Germline-derived CDR1 and CDR2 are MNHEY and SVGEGT. As DNA, the CDR3 is TGTGCCAGAAGTTTGGCCAACTATGGCCACACCTTC. Translation gives CARSLANYGHTF.

This clone was picked up a small number of times. The J gene is TRBJ2-3, the V gene TRBV28; tentative D call: TRBD2 (6 bases). Trimming took 4 bases from V and 6 from J, leaving 23 bases between them. Germline values: CDR1 MDHEN, CDR2 SYDVKM. This CDR3 is 17 amino acids long. CDR3 bases: TGTGCCAGCAGTTCCTCGTTGGTCGGGGGTTTAAAGGATACGCAGTATTTT. Encoded protein: CASSSSLVGGLKDTQYF.